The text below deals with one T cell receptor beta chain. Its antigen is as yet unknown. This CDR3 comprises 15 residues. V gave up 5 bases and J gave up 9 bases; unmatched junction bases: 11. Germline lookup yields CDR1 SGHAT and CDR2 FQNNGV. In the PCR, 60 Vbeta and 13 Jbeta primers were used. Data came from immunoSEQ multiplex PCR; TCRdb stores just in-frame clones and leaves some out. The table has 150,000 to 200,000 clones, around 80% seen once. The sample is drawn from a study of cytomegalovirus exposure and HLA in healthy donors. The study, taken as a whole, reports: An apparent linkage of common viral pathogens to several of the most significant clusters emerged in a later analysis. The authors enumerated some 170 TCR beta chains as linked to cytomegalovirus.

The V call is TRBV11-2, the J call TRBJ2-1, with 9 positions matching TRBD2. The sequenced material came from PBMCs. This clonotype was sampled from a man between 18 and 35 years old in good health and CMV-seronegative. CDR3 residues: CASSPISGRRAEQFF. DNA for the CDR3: TGTGCCAGCAGCCCAATTAGCGGGAGACGGGCTGAGCAGTTCTTC.